Presented here are 7 T cell receptor beta chains from one specimen sequenced in a study of T cell responses to AZD1222 COVID-19 vaccine. The protocol was immunoSEQ multiplex PCR, while the TCRdb copy is restricted to in-frame clones and leaves out a portion. The table shows fewer than 90,000 clones, with roughly 87% occurring only once. The sample here was peripheral blood, taken on day 0 of AZD1222 vaccination. These receptors all stem from an adult in good health.

The gene calls are TRBV11-3 and TRBJ2-7; D is ambiguous. V was trimmed by 7 bases and J by 0 bases, leaving 16 bases between them. CDR3 size: 15 residues. The germline V gene encodes CDR1 SGHNT and CDR2 YENEEA. The CDR3 nucleotides read TGTGCCAGCACGCTTAGTGGTCCGACCTCCTACGAGCAGTACTTC. It specifies CASTLSGPTSYEQYF.

This clone has only a few counts. The chain joins TRBV2 to TRBJ2-1, with TRBD2 matching 9 bases. This CDR3 has 15 amino acids. V gave up 7 bases and J gave up 4 bases; unmatched junction bases: 8. CDR1 is SNHLY, CDR2 FYNNEI, per germline. As DNA, the CDR3 is TGTGCCAGCACCAACGGAAGCGGGAGGTACAATGAGCAGTTCTTC. Its translation is CASTNGSGRYNEQFF. The variable domain in full, with the rest retrieved from reference TRBV2 and TRBJ2-1, is EPEVTQTPSHQVTQMGQEVILRCVPISNHLYFYWYRQILGQKVEFLVSFYNNEISEKSEIFDDQFSVERPDGSNFTLKIRSTKLEDSAMYFCASTNGSGRYNEQFFGPGTRLTVL.

This clone was observed a handful of times. The rearrangement links TRBV5-1 to TRBJ2-7, with D perhaps TRBD1 or TRBD2 (5 bases each). The CDR3 sequence is 14 residues long. V shed 5 bases and J shed 2 bases, with 14 bases lying between them. The germline gives CDR1 SGHRS, CDR2 YFSETQ. CDR3 region: CASRLGTGTYEQYF. The CDR3 coding sequence is TGCGCCAGCAGGTTAGGGACGGGGACCTACGAGCAGTACTTC.

The chain combines TRBV6-1 with TRBJ1-5, with 7 bases identical to TRBD1. V gave up 3 bases and J gave up 2 bases; unmatched junction bases: 7. The germline gives CDR1 MNHNS, CDR2 SASEGT. The CDR3 sequence is 16 residues long. In nucleotides, the CDR3 is TGTGCCAGCAGTGAGGTCCCAGGACAGGGCAATCAGCCCCAGCATTTT. Translating it yields CASSEVPGQGNQPQHF.

The chain combines TRBV19 with TRBJ2-1, with a tentative D call TRBD2 (6 bases). Trimming removed 7 bases at V and 1 base at J, with 11 bases between. The germline V gene encodes CDR1 LNHDA and CDR2 SQIVND (reference sequence). The CDR3 runs 14 residues. The CDR3, as DNA: TGTGCCAGTACTCAAGCGGGTTCCTACAATGAGCAGTTCTTC. Translating gives CASTQAGSYNEQFF.

The chain combines TRBV6-6 with TRBJ2-7; weak D call: TRBD2 (6 bases). CDR3 size: 13 residues. Trimming left V 9 bases short and J 2 bases short, with 14 bases between. Germline assignment: CDR1 MNHNY and CDR2 SVGAGI (reference sequence). The CDR3 nucleotides are TGTGCCAGTTGTTTGGGGGGAGCCTACGAGCAGTACTTC. Its translation is CASCLGGAYEQYF.

The rearrangement joins TRBV7-3 to TRBJ2-1; 11 bases map to TRBD1. The V gene's germline CDR1 is SGHTA and CDR2 FQGTGA. Germline trimming cut 0 bases from V and 6 bases from J; bases unmatched to any gene: 1. This CDR3 region has 15 residues. CDR3: CASSLTGTGGNEQFF. As DNA, the CDR3 is TGTGCCAGCAGCTTAACTGGGACAGGGGGCAATGAGCAGTTCTTC.